The 28 T cell receptor beta chains in this list originate from one sample, sequenced in a study of cytomegalovirus exposure and HLA in healthy donors. PCR involved 60 Vbeta and 13 Jbeta primers. TCRdb keeps only in-frame clones here, not all; method: immunoSEQ multiplex PCR. The sample yields roughly 200,000 clones, 85% seen once. Input material: PBMCs. The receptors originated from a woman in her 50s in good health and CMV-seronegative.

This sequence joins TRBV6-1 and TRBJ1-5; D remains ambiguous. Trimming took off 0 bases at V and 3 bases at J, with 9 bases between the two ends. Per the germline V gene, CDR1 is MNHNS and CDR2 is SASEGT. CDR3 length equals 15 residues. In DNA form, the CDR3 reads TGTGCCAGCAGTGAAGCACTGACACCCAATCAGCCCCAGCATTTT. The encoded protein is CASSEALTPNQPQHF.

This clone appeared a single time. The V and J genes are TRBV6-4 and TRBJ2-3; D call uncertain. Germline CDR1 and CDR2: MRHNA and SNTAGT. There are 14 residues in the CDR3. The germline V and J ends were trimmed by 3 bases and 4 bases, with 11 bases remaining between them. Written as DNA, the CDR3 is TGTGCCAGCAGTGATTCTAGGTACGCAGATACGCAGTATTTT. This gives the protein CASSDSRYADTQYF.

This clone was counted a single time. The chain has TRBV9 and TRBJ2-2, with TRBD2 as a possible D gene (6 bases). V lost 0 bases to trimming and J lost 4 bases, with 7 bases between them. In germline, CDR1 is SGDLS, CDR2 YYNGEE. The CDR3 is 14 amino acids. CDR3 in amino acids: CASSVVGGTGELFF. In DNA form, the CDR3 reads TGTGCCAGCAGCGTAGTCGGGGGCACCGGGGAGCTGTTTTTT.

The chain has TRBV29-1 and TRBJ2-2, with TRBD1 identical over 8 bases. CDR1 is SQVTM and CDR2 is ANQGSEA in the germline V gene. CDR3 length: 13 residues. J lost 4 bases, V lost 7 bases, and 5 bases had no gene match. CDR3 bases: TGCAGCGGTAGGACAGGGTTCACCGGGGAGCTGTTTTTT. It yields the protein CSGRTGFTGELFF.

The rearrangement uses TRBV5-8 and TRBJ2-1; D remains ambiguous. The V gene's germline CDR1 is SGHTS and CDR2 YDEGEE. This CDR3 is built from 15 residues. Trimming cost V 1 base and J 1 base, with 9 bases left between them. The CDR3 here is CASSLSGFSYNEQFF. CDR3 nucleotides: TGTGCCAGCAGCTTGTCCGGTTTTTCCTACAATGAGCAGTTCTTC.

The V gene is TRBV6-1, the J gene TRBJ2-1; 7 bases are a match to TRBD1. CDR3 length equals 13 residues. V shed 4 bases, J shed 6 bases, and the junction held 3 bases outside the gene matches. Germline lookup yields CDR1 MNHNS and CDR2 SASEGT. CDR3 in amino acids: CASSAHRGNEQFF. The CDR3 nucleotides read TGTGCCAGCAGTGCCCACAGGGGCAATGAGCAGTTCTTC.

The chain carries TRBV2 and TRBJ2-1; D is perhaps TRBD1 (5 bases). The CDR3 contains 15 residues. The germline CDR1 and CDR2 sequences are SNHLY and FYNNEI. Trimming pared 8 bases from V and 0 bases from J, leaving 14 bases between. Written as DNA, the CDR3 is TGTGCCAGCTCAAATCAGGGCAGCTCCTACAATGAGCAGTTCTTC. Translation gives CASSNQGSSYNEQFF.

The rearrangement joins TRBV2 to TRBJ2-1; TRBD2 matches at 7 bases. V gave up 6 bases and J gave up 0 bases; unmatched junction bases: 5. In germline, CDR1 is SNHLY, CDR2 FYNNEI. The CDR3 is 15 residues long. The CDR3 sequence is CASRGGKSSYNEQFF. As DNA, the CDR3 is TGTGCCAGCAGGGGGGGGAAGAGCTCCTACAATGAGCAGTTCTTC.

The V call is TRBV7-2, the J call TRBJ2-1; unclear D gene. This CDR3 has 13 amino acids. Trimming pared 3 bases from V and 5 bases from J, leaving 8 bases between. Germline assignment: CDR1 SGHTA and CDR2 FQGNSA. CDR3 sequence reads: CASSLEPHNEQFF. The DNA for the CDR3 is TGTGCCAGCAGCTTGGAGCCGCACAATGAGCAGTTCTTC.

The J gene is TRBJ1-5, the V gene TRBV6-5; 7 bases align to TRBD1. J was trimmed by 2 bases and V by 5 bases; bases with no gene match: 3. CDR1 and CDR2 from the germline V gene are MNHEY and SVGAGI. The CDR3 contains 14 residues. The CDR3 protein is CASSQGGGNQPQHF. CDR3 nucleotides: TGTGCCAGCAGTCAAGGGGGCGGCAATCAGCCCCAGCATTTT.

CDR3 region: CASSSPYIGTSGLSSYNEQFF. In DNA, the CDR3 is TGTGCCAGCAGTTCCCCTTATATCGGGACTAGCGGGCTGAGCTCCTACAATGAGCAGTTCTTC. The chain carries TRBV28 and TRBJ2-1, with 12 positions matching TRBD2. Germline V CDR1 and CDR2: MDHEN, SYDVKM. The CDR3 consists of 21 residues. The V segment lost 4 bases and the J segment 0 bases; nucleotides outside the gene matches: 16.

This chain links TRBV21-1 with TRBJ2-1; the listed D gene, TRBD1, was not tested against the DNA. TRBV21-1 is labeled a pseudogene. This CDR3 comprises 17 residues. The CDR3 sequence is CASIKDPGADSYNEQFF. CDR3 in DNA: TGTGCCAGCATTAAAGACCCAGGGGCTGACTCCTACAATGAGCAGTTCTTC.

The genes are TRBV18 and TRBJ1-1, with D hard to call. Germline loops: CDR1 KGHSH, CDR2 LQKENI. The CDR3 consists of 15 residues. V lost 1 base and J 4 bases, leaving 13 bases between the germline ends. The CDR3 DNA sequence: TGTGCCAGCTCACCACTATCCGGGTCGGGCACTGAAGCTTTCTTT. Translated, it gives CASSPLSGSGTEAFF.

The chain links TRBV9 to TRBJ2-7; a weak D match, TRBD2 (6 bases). This CDR3 is 14 amino acids long. Trimming removed 1 base at V and 5 bases at J, with 13 bases between. Germline-derived CDR1 and CDR2 are SGDLS and YYNGEE. Here the CDR3 reads CASSVLQGGDEQYF. The CDR3, as DNA: TGTGCCAGCAGCGTACTCCAGGGCGGGGACGAGCAGTACTTC.

This rearrangement joins TRBV6-5 to TRBJ1-1, with D tentatively TRBD1 (5 bases). This CDR3 spans 14 amino acids. V was shortened by 8 bases and J by 4 bases, with 17 bases between the two germline ends. Germline loops: CDR1 MNHEY, CDR2 SVGAGI. CDR3 region: CASSPWGEGTEAFF. CDR3 in DNA: TGTGCCAGCTCCCCATGGGGGGAGGGCACTGAAGCTTTCTTT.

There are a few counts of this clone. V and J are TRBV7-2 and TRBJ1-4; D possibly corresponds to TRBD1 (6 bases). The CDR3 covers 18 residues. The V gene lost 1 base and the J gene lost 1 base, with 16 bases spanning the gap. Germline V gene sequence: CDR1 SGHTA, CDR2 FQGNSA. The DNA for the CDR3 is TGTGCCAGCAGCTTAGTCGGCAGGGGTTTTGGAACTAATGAAAAACTGTTTTTT. Residues: CASSLVGRGFGTNEKLFF. Together with reference TRBV7-2 and TRBJ1-4, the CDR3 gives the full variable domain: GAGVSQSPSNKVTEKGKDVELRCDPISGHTALYWYRQSLGQGLEFLIYFQGNSAPDKSGLPSDRFSAERTGGSVSTLTIQRTQQEDSAVYLCASSLVGRGFGTNEKLFFGSGTQLSVL.

The V call is TRBV30, the J call TRBJ2-7; 10 bases are a match to TRBD2. Trimming at V came to 3 bases and at J to 6 bases, leaving 14 bases not matched to a gene. The CDR3 covers 16 residues. Germline CDR1 GTSNPN, CDR2 SVGIG (reference sequence). The CDR3, as DNA: TGTGCCTGGAGGGGGACGGGGGCTAGCGGGAGCTCCGAGCAGTACTTC. This codes for CAWRGTGASGSSEQYF.

The chain couples TRBV11-2 to TRBJ2-7, with 7 bases lining up with TRBD1. Germline values: CDR1 SGHAT, CDR2 FQNNGV. The CDR3 spans 15 residues. Unmatched junction bases numbered 6, after V lost 1 base and J lost 3 bases. The CDR3: CASSLVPQGVYEQYF. The CDR3 region has the DNA TGTGCCAGCAGCTTAGTTCCCCAGGGGGTCTACGAGCAGTACTTC.

This chain uses TRBV27 with TRBJ1-2; D might be TRBD1 (5 bases). Germline-derived CDR1 and CDR2 are MNHEY and SMNVEV (reference sequence). The CDR3 contains 13 residues. V shed 6 bases and J shed 4 bases, with 12 bases lying between them. The CDR3 loop reads CASSREVGYGYTF. The CDR3 DNA reads as TGTGCCAGCAGCAGGGAGGTTGGCTATGGCTACACCTTC.

The V call is TRBV30, the J call TRBJ1-2, with D hard to call. The CDR3 covers 11 residues. The germline V and J ends were trimmed by 3 bases and 10 bases, with 12 bases remaining between them. From germline, CDR1 is GTSNPN and CDR2 SVGIG (reference sequence). In DNA form, the CDR3 reads TGTGCCTGGAGGGTCGGGAGGGACTACACCTTC. This sequence encodes CAWRVGRDYTF.

This rearrangement joins TRBV28 to TRBJ2-7, with 7 bases that match TRBD1. In germline, CDR1 is MDHEN, CDR2 SYDVKM. The CDR3 is 14 amino acids. The V gene end was trimmed by 6 bases and the J gene end by 3 bases; junction bases not matched to a gene: 8. CDR3 sequence reads: CASRPDRDYYEQYF. The CDR3 bases are TGTGCCAGCAGGCCCGACAGGGATTACTACGAGCAGTACTTC.

This clone was seen just once. This CDR3 reads CAISDGTSHEKLFF. CDR3 in DNA: TGTGCCATCAGTGACGGGACATCCCATGAAAAACTGTTTTTT. This chain connects TRBV10-3 to TRBJ1-4; perhaps TRBD1 as D (6 bases). In germline, CDR1 is ENHRY, CDR2 SYGVKD. The CDR3 consists of 14 residues. V was clipped by 3 bases and J by 6 bases, with 11 bases between them.

The gene calls are TRBV2 and TRBJ2-4; 8 bases map to TRBD1. Germline values: CDR1 SNHLY, CDR2 FYNNEI. V dropped 4 bases and J dropped 0; count of bases not matched to a gene: 2. The CDR3 has 15 residues. CDR3: CASSAGGSAKNIQYF. The CDR3 DNA reads TGTGCCAGCAGTGCAGGGGGCTCAGCCAAAAACATTCAGTACTTC.

This clone appeared a single time. The rearrangement joins TRBV6-1 to TRBJ2-4; TRBD2 matches at 8 bases. V was pared by 4 bases and J by 0 bases, with 5 bases of the junction left unmatched. The CDR3 has 16 amino acids. In germline, CDR1 is MNHNS, CDR2 SASEGT. DNA of the CDR3: TGTGCCAGCAGTGTCGAACTAGCGGTAGCCAAAAACATTCAGTACTTC. Translated, it gives CASSVELAVAKNIQYF.

The table lists this clone with a few counts. V is TRBV6-1 and J is TRBJ2-1, with TRBD2 as a possible D gene (6 bases). CDR3 length equals 14 residues. Trimming took 10 bases from V and 2 from J, leaving 15 bases between them. Germline-derived CDR1 and CDR2 are MNHNS and SASEGT. DNA of the CDR3: TGTGCCACCCAATGGGGGGTAACCTACAATGAGCAGTTCTTC. This encodes CATQWGVTYNEQFF.

The chain combines TRBV18 with TRBJ2-3; D assignment may be TRBD1 or TRBD2 (5 bases each). Between the trimmed V and J ends, which lost 4 bases and 0 bases, there was a span of 11 bases. CDR3 length equals 15 residues. The germline gives CDR1 KGHSH, CDR2 LQKENI. CDR3 protein: CASSQPGQSTDTQYF. The CDR3 nucleotides are TGTGCCAGCTCACAACCGGGGCAGAGCACAGATACGCAGTATTTT.

The chain is built from TRBV5-1 and TRBJ2-2; D unclear. Germline V gene data show CDR1 as SGHRS and CDR2 as YFSETQ. Trimming pared 0 bases from V and 6 bases from J, leaving 9 bases between. This CDR3 spans 14 amino acids. The CDR3: CASSLAVSSGELFF. The CDR3 DNA reads as TGCGCCAGCAGCTTGGCCGTTTCCTCCGGGGAGCTGTTTTTT.

The chain employs TRBV7-9 and TRBJ2-7; D may be TRBD2 (6 bases). V lost 4 bases, J lost 5 bases, and 15 bases lay in between. The CDR3 has 14 residues. Germline assignment: CDR1 SEHNR and CDR2 FQNEAQ (reference sequence). The CDR3 loop reads CASSSGVRGHEQYF. In DNA form, the CDR3 reads TGTGCCAGCAGCTCGGGGGTCCGAGGCCACGAGCAGTACTTC.